This T cell receptor (beta chain) is from a study of T cell changes during pregnancy in multiple sclerosis. Assay: immunoSEQ multiplex PCR; the TCRdb copy retains only in-frame clones and omits some. The data show 45,000 to 60,000 clones, 93% seen once. The ends were cut back, 2 bases at V and 1 base at J, with 15 bases in the middle. Looked up from germline, CDR1 is MDHEN and CDR2 is SYDVKM. The CDR3 has 16 residues. This clonotype originated in a female donor with multiple sclerosis, enrolled in a pregnancy study. J is TRBJ2-7 and V is TRBV28, with a tentative D call TRBD1 (6 bases). Sequencing used peripheral blood, obtained in the second trimester of pregnancy. The CDR3 region is CASSLVPPQGSYEQYF. For the CDR3, the DNA is TGTGCCAGCAGTTTAGTACCCCCACAGGGATCCTACGAGCAGTACTTC.